This TCR beta chain was observed in a study of regulatory T cells in long-lasting Graves disease. For TCR beta, libraries came from iRepertoire HTBI primers and Arm-PCR of CDR3 regions. TCRdb redid the calling of the multiplex PCR reads with MiXCR, one entry per CDR3 protein. Of about 420,000 distinct CDR3 sequences listed, 23% are singletons. Noted time point: persistent/refractory GD, antithyroid drugs over 5 years with positive TRAb. PBMCs were the source of the RNA used for TCR sequencing. After removal of 5 bases from V and 6 bases from J, the junction contained 15 bases not matched to a gene. This CDR3 has 17 residues. Per germline, CDR1 SSHAT and CDR2 FNYEAQ (reference sequence).

This specimen consisted of peripheral blood mononuclear cells (PBMCs), obtained when the disease was refractory, from a patient treated with antithyroid drugs. The gene calls are TRBV7-7 and TRBJ2-7, with 11 bases lining up with TRBD2. This TCR came from a female donor with Graves disease. CDR3 sequence reads: CASSPIPLAGALGEQYF. For the CDR3, the DNA is TGTGCCAGCAGCCCGATCCCACTAGCGGGAGCTTTGGGCGAGCAGTACTTC.